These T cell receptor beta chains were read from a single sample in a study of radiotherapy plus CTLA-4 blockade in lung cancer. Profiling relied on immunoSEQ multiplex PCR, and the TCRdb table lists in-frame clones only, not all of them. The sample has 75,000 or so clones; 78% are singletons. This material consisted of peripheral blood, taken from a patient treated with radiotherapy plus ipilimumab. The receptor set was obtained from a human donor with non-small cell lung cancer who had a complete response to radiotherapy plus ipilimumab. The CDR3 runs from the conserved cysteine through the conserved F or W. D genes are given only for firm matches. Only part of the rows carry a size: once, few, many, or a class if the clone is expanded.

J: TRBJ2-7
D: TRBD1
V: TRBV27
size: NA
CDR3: CASSLTAGQGYEQYF
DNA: TGTGCCAGCAGTTTGACGGCGGGACAGGGCTACGAGCAGTACTTC

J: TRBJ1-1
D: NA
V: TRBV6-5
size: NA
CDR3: CASRAGTLAFF
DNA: TGTGCCAGCAGAGCAGGGACGCTGGCTTTCTTT

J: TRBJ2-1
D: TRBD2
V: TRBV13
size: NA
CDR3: CASSSRESSYNEQFF
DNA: TGTGCCAGCAGCTCGCGGGAGAGCTCCTACAATGAGCAGTTCTTC

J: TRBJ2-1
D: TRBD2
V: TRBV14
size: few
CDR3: CASSQLAGRNEQFF
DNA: TGTGCCAGCAGCCAACTAGCGGGCCGCAATGAGCAGTTCTTC

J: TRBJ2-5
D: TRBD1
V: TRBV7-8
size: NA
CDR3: CASSRDRFAETQYF
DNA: TGTGCCAGCAGCCGGGACAGGTTCGCAGAGACCCAGTACTTC

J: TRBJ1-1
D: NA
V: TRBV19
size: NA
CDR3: CASSISGRRAGTEAFF
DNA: TGTGCCAGTAGTATTTCGGGGAGGAGGGCCGGCACTGAAGCTTTCTTT

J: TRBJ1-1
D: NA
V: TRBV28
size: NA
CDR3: CASSKTGSTEAFF
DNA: TGTGCCAGCAGTAAAACAGGGAGCACTGAAGCTTTCTTT

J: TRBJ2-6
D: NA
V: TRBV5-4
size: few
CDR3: CASSYRVFSGANVLTF
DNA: TGTGCCAGCAGCTACCGGGTCTTCTCTGGGGCCAACGTCCTGACTTTC

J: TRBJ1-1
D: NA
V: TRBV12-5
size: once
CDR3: CASGPPGHSNTEAFF
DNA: TGTGCTAGTGGTCCTCCGGGACATTCGAACACTGAAGCTTTCTTT

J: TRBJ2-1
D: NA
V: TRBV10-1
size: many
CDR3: CASSGSVSYNEQFF
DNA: TGCGCCAGCAGTGGGTCGGTCTCCTACAATGAGCAGTTCTTC

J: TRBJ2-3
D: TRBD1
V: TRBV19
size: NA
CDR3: CASTTPGTGGSDTQYF
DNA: TGTGCCAGTACCACCCCCGGGACAGGGGGTTCGGATACGCAGTATTTT

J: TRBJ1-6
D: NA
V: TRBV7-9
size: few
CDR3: CASSRNSPLHF
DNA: TGTGCCAGCAGCCGGAATTCACCCCTCCACTTT

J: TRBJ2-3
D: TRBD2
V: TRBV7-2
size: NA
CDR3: CASSSSGSGSRTDTQYF
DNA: TGTGCCAGCAGCTCGTCGGGTAGCGGGAGTCGGACAGATACGCAGTATTTT

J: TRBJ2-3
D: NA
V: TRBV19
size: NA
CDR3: CASGAAGSTDTQYF
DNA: TGTGCCAGCGGAGCTGCGGGGTCGACAGATACGCAGTATTTT

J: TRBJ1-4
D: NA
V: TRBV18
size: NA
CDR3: CASSPGGTGEKLFF
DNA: TGTGCCAGCTCACCAGGGGGTACAGGTGAAAAACTGTTTTTT

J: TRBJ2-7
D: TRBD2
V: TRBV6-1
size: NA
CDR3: CASIRLAGGPYEQYF
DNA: TGTGCCAGCATACGGCTAGCGGGGGGGCCATACGAGCAGTACTTC

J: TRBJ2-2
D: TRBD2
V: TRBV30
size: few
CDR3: CAWRPGLGSYGRAGELFF
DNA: TGTGCCTGGAGGCCAGGACTAGGATCCTACGGACGGGCCGGGGAGCTGTTTTTT

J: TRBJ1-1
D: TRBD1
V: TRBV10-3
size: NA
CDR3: CAISELGPGGLVPEAFF
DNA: TGTGCCATCAGTGAGTTAGGGCCAGGGGGATTAGTACCTGAAGCTTTCTTT

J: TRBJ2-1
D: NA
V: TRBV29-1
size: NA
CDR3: CSTWRGSNEQFF
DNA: TGCAGCACCTGGCGCGGGTCCAATGAGCAGTTCTTC

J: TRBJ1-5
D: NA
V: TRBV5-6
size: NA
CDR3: CASRSVWKGNQPQHF
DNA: TGTGCCAGCAGATCCGTTTGGAAGGGCAATCAGCCCCAGCATTTT

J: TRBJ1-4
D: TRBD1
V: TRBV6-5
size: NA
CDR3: CATSDRGANEKLFF
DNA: TGTGCCACTTCAGACAGGGGGGCTAATGAAAAACTGTTTTTT

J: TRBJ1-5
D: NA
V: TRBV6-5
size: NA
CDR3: CASSSGTPNQPQHF
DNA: TGTGCCAGCAGTTCCGGGACACCAAATCAGCCCCAGCATTTT

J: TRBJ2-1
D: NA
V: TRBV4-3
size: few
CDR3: CASSQDRAGTYNEQFF
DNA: TGCGCCAGCAGCCAAGATCGGGCAGGGACCTACAATGAGCAGTTCTTC

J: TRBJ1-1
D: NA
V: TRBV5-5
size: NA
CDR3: CASSLAAGLTEAFF
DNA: TGTGCCAGCAGCTTGGCGGCAGGGTTGACTGAAGCTTTCTTT

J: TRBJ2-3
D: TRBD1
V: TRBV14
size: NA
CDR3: CASSQRTGRTDTQYF
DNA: TGTGCCAGCAGCCAGAGGACAGGGAGGACAGATACGCAGTATTTT

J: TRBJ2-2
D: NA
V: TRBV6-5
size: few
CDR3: CASSPPRSPGELFF
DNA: TGTGCCAGCAGTCCCCCGCGCAGCCCCGGGGAGCTGTTTTTT

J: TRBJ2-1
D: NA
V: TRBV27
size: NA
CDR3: CASSLTWANNEQFF
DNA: TGTGCCAGCAGTTTAACCTGGGCCAACAACGAGCAGTTCTTC

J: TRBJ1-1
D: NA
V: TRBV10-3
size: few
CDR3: CAIAVNLNTEAFF
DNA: TGTGCCATAGCTGTGAACCTCAACACTGAAGCTTTCTTT

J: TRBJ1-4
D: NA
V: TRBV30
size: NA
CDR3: CAITGIPNEKLFF
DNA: TGTGCCATAACAGGGATTCCTAATGAAAAACTGTTTTTT

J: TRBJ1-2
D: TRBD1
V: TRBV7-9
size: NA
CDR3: CASSKTGGEDYGYTF
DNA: TGTGCCAGCAGCAAGACAGGGGGCGAGGACTATGGCTACACCTTC